These 11 T cell receptor beta chains were all obtained from the same sample, sequenced in a study of OX40 agonist ivuxolimab in advanced cancers. The method was immunoSEQ multiplex PCR; TCRdb's version includes in-frame clones alone and lacks a portion of them. The table lists some 71,000 clones, 80% to 90% of them singletons. This material consisted of CD4+ or CD8+ T cells sorted from blood, taken in a trial of the OX40 agonist ivuxolimab. These TCRs come from an adult with an advanced solid tumor such as melanoma, head and neck, liver or kidney cancer.

This sequence joins TRBV4-3 and TRBJ1-1; D is ambiguous. Germline CDR1 is LGHNA and CDR2 is YSLEER. The CDR3 contains 14 residues. Trimming stripped 2 bases from V and 2 bases from J, with 9 bases between. The DNA of the CDR3 is TGCGCCAGCAGCCAACACCGGGGAAACACTGAAGCTTTCTTT. Residues: CASSQHRGNTEAFF.

The chain carries TRBV6-1 and TRBJ2-3; weak D call: TRBD2 (6 bases). This CDR3 is built from 15 residues. Trimming took 8 bases from V and 0 from J, leaving 15 bases between them. Germline V gene lookup returns CDR1 MNHNS and CDR2 SASEGT. The CDR3 DNA sequence: TGTGCCAGCCGAAAAGTGGGGACTAGCACAGATACGCAGTATTTT. It translates to CASRKVGTSTDTQYF.

The chain couples TRBV7-3 to TRBJ2-3; D call uncertain. The CDR3 totals 16 residues. In germline, CDR1 is SGHTA, CDR2 FQGTGA. Trimming removed 1 base at V and 1 base at J, with 12 bases between. The chain's CDR3 is CASSLRSLGGTDTQYF. CDR3 coding DNA: TGTGCCAGCAGCTTAAGAAGCCTTGGGGGCACAGATACGCAGTATTTT.

The V gene is TRBV5-4, the J gene TRBJ1-1; D is uncertain. Germline loops: CDR1 SGHNT, CDR2 YYREEE (reference sequence). V was trimmed by 0 bases and J by 1 base, leaving 4 bases between them. The CDR3 covers 13 residues. In DNA form, the CDR3 reads TGTGCCAGCAGCTTGGATGCGAACACTGAAGCTTTCTTT. It encodes CASSLDANTEAFF.

The J gene is TRBJ1-2, the V gene TRBV19; D uncertain. Germline V gene data show CDR1 as LNHDA and CDR2 as SQIVND (reference sequence). The CDR3 extends over 15 amino acids. Trimming shortened V by 7 bases and J by 4 bases, and 19 bases separated the two germline ends. CDR3 nucleotides: TGTGCCAGTACCGAACCAAGCTCGCGGATCTATGGCTACACCTTC. This translates into CASTEPSSRIYGYTF.

In nucleotides, the CDR3 is TGTGCCAGCAGCCCTAAGGTAAATTTCTACGAGCAGTACTTC. This gives the protein CASSPKVNFYEQYF. V gene TRBV14 combines with J gene TRBJ2-7; no clear D gene. V gave up 4 bases and J gave up 3 bases, with 13 bases separating them. This CDR3 spans 14 amino acids. In germline, CDR1 is SGHDN, CDR2 FVKESK.

V gene TRBV4-1 combines with J gene TRBJ2-3, with TRBD1 identical over 7 bases. CDR3 size: 19 residues. Germline lookup yields CDR1 MGHRA and CDR2 YSYEKL. Losses at the gene ends were 1 base for V and 0 bases for J; bases not matched to a gene: 13. The CDR3 region has the DNA TGCGCCAGCAGCCAAGGTGGGACAGCCAATCGGATTAGCACAGATACGCAGTATTTT. Its translation is CASSQGGTANRISTDTQYF.

The chain combines TRBV7-2 with TRBJ1-2; D is ambiguous. This CDR3 comprises 13 residues. Trimming removed 3 bases from V and 3 bases from J, with 8 bases in between. Per the germline V gene, CDR1 is SGHTA and CDR2 is FQGNSA. The DNA of the CDR3 is TGTGCCAGCAGCTTCCGAACAGACTATGGCTACACCTTC. Protein: CASSFRTDYGYTF. Combining the CDR3 with reference TRBV7-2 and TRBJ1-2 gives the whole variable domain GAGVSQSPSNKVTEKGKDVELRCDPISGHTALYWYRQSLGQGLEFLIYFQGNSAPDKSGLPSDRFSAERTGGSVSTLTIQRTQQEDSAVYLCASSFRTDYGYTFGSGTRLTVV.

The chain is built from TRBV5-5 and TRBJ1-5; weak D call: TRBD1 (5 bases). Germline lookup yields CDR1 SGHKS and CDR2 YYEKEE (reference sequence). This CDR3 spans 16 amino acids. The V end lost 0 bases, the J end lost 2 bases, and 12 bases lay between the germline ends. The CDR3: CASSLGGSTGNQPQHF. The CDR3 DNA sequence: TGTGCCAGCAGCTTGGGGGGGTCAACTGGCAATCAGCCCCAGCATTTT.

V gene TRBV28 combines with J gene TRBJ1-1, with TRBD1 identical over 7 bases. Germline CDR1 is MDHEN and CDR2 is SYDVKM. Germline trimming cut 7 bases from V and 8 bases from J; bases unmatched to any gene: 4. This CDR3 is built from 11 residues. CDR3 loop: CASITGQEAFF. The CDR3 DNA is TGTGCCAGCATCACGGGACAGGAAGCTTTCTTT.

This clone has just one count. At one end the junction does not follow the germline gene, possibly because of a read error. This chain joins TRBV11-2 and TRBJ2-5; D not resolved. Germline CDR1 is SGHAT and CDR2 is FQNNGV. CDR3 length: 17 residues. CDR3: CASSLGPKWAAQENQYF. The CDR3 coding sequence is TGTGCCAGCAGCTTAGGGCCGAAGTGGGCGGCCCAAGAGAACCAGTACTTC.